The 23 T cell receptor beta chains listed next were all sequenced from one sample in a study of blood T cell repertoires in COVID-19 (TCRdb year 2020). Library prep was done by the immunoSEQ multiplex PCR assay. The source is immuneACCESS, and TCRdb retained only in-frame sequences with V and J called. Part of the clones is not carried over; for the studies checked, unresolved V genes explain less than half of this, and the remainder is unexplained. This sample holds 70,000 to 100,000 clones; about 90% were observed only once. The top ten hold roughly 8.1% of the sample. The material sequenced was peripheral blood. Source of these receptors: a woman in her seventies with acute or convalescent COVID-19.

The rearrangement joins TRBV28 to TRBJ2-1; no reliable D call. This CDR3 comprises 13 residues. CDR1 MDHEN and CDR2 SYDVKM come from the germline V gene. V lost 7 bases, J lost 7 bases, and 14 bases lay in between. The CDR3 reads CASKVTESNEQFF. CDR3 nucleotide sequence: TGTGCCAGCAAAGTAACAGAGAGTAATGAGCAGTTCTTC.

The rearrangement links TRBV29-1 to TRBJ1-2; 7 nucleotides match TRBD1. Germline V CDR1 and CDR2: SQVTM, ANQGSEA. The CDR3 has 12 residues. V was clipped by 5 bases and J by 4 bases; unmatched bases: 4. CDR3: CSVRQGFYGYTF. The CDR3 DNA sequence: TGCAGCGTTAGACAGGGTTTCTATGGCTACACCTTC.

This clone was detected only once. This chain connects TRBV5-8 to TRBJ2-3; 9 bases are a match to TRBD1. Germline trimming cut 3 bases from V and 6 bases from J; bases unmatched to any gene: 11. This CDR3 region has 16 residues. Germline V lookup: CDR1 SGHTS, CDR2 YDEGEE. This CDR3 is CASSYRDRVVPDTQYF. CDR3 coding DNA: TGTGCCAGCAGCTACCGGGACAGGGTGGTGCCGGATACGCAGTATTTT.

J is TRBJ2-7 and V is TRBV5-8; D unresolved. The CDR3 consists of 14 residues. Trimming removed 1 base from V and 3 bases from J, with 11 bases in between. CDR1 and CDR2 from the germline V gene are SGHTS and YDEGEE. The CDR3 region has the DNA TGTGCCAGCAGCTTGTCGCAGGTAAACTACGAGCAGTACTTC. This sequence encodes CASSLSQVNYEQYF.

The genes are TRBV24-1 and TRBJ2-1; 8 bases are shared with TRBD1. This CDR3 spans 14 amino acids. The junction had 7 bases not matched to a gene; V was cut back by 4 bases and J by 9 bases. The V gene's germline CDR1 is KGHDR and CDR2 SFDVKD. The chain's CDR3 is CATSDPTGVGEQFF. CDR3 DNA sequence: TGTGCCACCAGTGACCCGACAGGGGTTGGTGAGCAGTTCTTC.

The rearrangement joins TRBV7-3 to TRBJ2-1, with a possible D match to TRBD1 (7 bases). Trimming took 4 bases from V and 5 from J, leaving 24 bases between them. Germline CDR1 is SGHTA and CDR2 is FQGTGA. The CDR3 is 18 amino acids. CDR3 DNA sequence: TGTGCCAGCAGCTCGACAGGGTCACTAGCCAAGTTCAACAATGAGCAGTTCTTC. Its protein is CASSSTGSLAKFNNEQFF.

The chain combines TRBV9 with TRBJ1-1; the match to TRBD1 covers 7 bases. The trim removed 3 bases at V and 4 bases at J, leaving 6 bases unmatched. The CDR3 consists of 14 residues. Germline CDR1 and CDR2: SGDLS and YYNGEE. CDR3 residues: CASSAYWDSTEAFF. CDR3 nucleotide sequence: TGTGCCAGCAGCGCCTACTGGGACAGCACTGAAGCTTTCTTT. Full variable domain (rest looked up from reference TRBV9 and TRBJ1-1): DSGVTQTPKHLITATGQRVTLRCSPRSGDLSVYWYQQSLDQGLQFLIQYYNGEERAKGNILERFSAQQFPDLHSELNLSSLELGDSALYFCASSAYWDSTEAFFGQGTRLTVV.

This clone appeared once. The rearrangement uses TRBV12-3 or TRBV12-4 and TRBJ1-2; the D is unclear. The CDR3 spans 12 residues. V was cut by 1 base and J by 8 bases, with 8 bases left in between. DNA for the CDR3: TGTGCCAGCAGTTTAGAACAGCGGGGCTACACCTTC. Translating it yields CASSLEQRGYTF.

The chain employs TRBV19 and TRBJ1-2, with D hard to call. This CDR3 contains 13 residues. Trimming removed 6 bases at V and 2 bases at J, with 10 bases between. The germline gives CDR1 LNHDA, CDR2 SQIVND (reference sequence). CDR3 sequence: CASRPPRNYGYTF. The CDR3, as DNA: TGTGCCAGTAGACCCCCCCGGAACTATGGCTACACCTTC.

This sequence joins TRBV10-3 and TRBJ1-2; 7 bases agree with TRBD1. From germline, CDR1 is ENHRY and CDR2 SYGVKD. Trimming cost V 4 bases and J 7 bases; bases outside gene matches: 9. This CDR3 has 14 amino acids. CDR3 in DNA: TGTGCCATCAGTGGACAGGGTGGGCATGGTGGCTACACCTTC. As protein: CAISGQGGHGGYTF.

The rearrangement uses TRBV4-1 and TRBJ1-5, with a tentative D call TRBD1 (5 bases). Trimming took off 2 bases at V and 6 bases at J, with 8 bases between the two ends. CDR1 MGHRA and CDR2 YSYEKL come from the germline V gene. This CDR3 spans 13 amino acids. CDR3 region: CASSQTQGQPQHF. The CDR3 DNA reads TGCGCCAGCAGCCAAACCCAGGGTCAGCCCCAGCATTTT.

This clone was counted between two and nine times. This rearrangement joins TRBV3-1 (or the pseudogene TRBV3-2) to TRBJ1-2; a weak D match, TRBD1 (6 bases). Trimming left V 3 bases short and J 4 bases short, with 18 bases between. The CDR3 covers 16 residues. The V gene's germline CDR1 is LGHDT and CDR2 YNNKEL (reference sequence). The DNA of the CDR3 is TGTGCCAGCAGCCAGGGGACAACGGGACCCATCTATGGCTACACCTTC. It specifies CASSQGTTGPIYGYTF.

This chain joins TRBV6-5 and TRBJ2-2, with D hard to call. CDR1 and CDR2 (germline): MNHEY, SVGAGI. V lost 4 bases and J lost 7, with 4 bases in between. The CDR3 has 11 residues. The CDR3 coding sequence is TGTGCCAGCAGTTTTAACGGGGAGCTGTTTTTT. Protein product: CASSFNGELFF.

The genes are TRBV6-6 and TRBJ1-1, with TRBD1 identical over 8 bases. Germline-derived CDR1 and CDR2 are MNHNY and SVGAGI (reference sequence). V shed 6 bases and J 2 bases; nucleotides not matched to a gene: 8. The CDR3 totals 15 residues. CDR3 loop: CASRRQGSGNTEAFF. In DNA, the CDR3 is TGTGCCAGCAGGCGACAGGGGTCAGGTAACACTGAAGCTTTCTTT.

CDR3 amino acids: CASSQALTETQYF. CDR3 sequence (DNA): TGTGCCAGCAGCCAAGCACTAACAGAGACCCAGTACTTC. The chain joins TRBV4-2 to TRBJ2-5, with D unresolved. Deletions cut 1 base from V and 4 bases from J, with 7 bases between. The CDR3 runs 13 residues. Germline CDR1 LGHNA, CDR2 YNFKEQ.

The chain recombines TRBV28 with TRBJ2-7, with 7 bases fitting TRBD2. The germline V gene encodes CDR1 MDHEN and CDR2 SYDVKM. The CDR3 is 15 residues long. The ends lost 2 bases at V and 6 bases at J; junction bases unmatched: 10. The CDR3 DNA reads as TGTGCCAGCAGTTTAGCGGGAGTAAAAGCTCGCGAGCAGTACTTC. It is translated as CASSLAGVKAREQYF.

The chain couples TRBV5-1 to TRBJ2-5; 10 bases line up with TRBD1. The V gene's germline CDR1 is SGHRS and CDR2 YFSETQ. The trim removed 2 bases at V and 3 bases at J, leaving 7 bases unmatched. The CDR3 consists of 16 residues. The CDR3 region has the DNA TGCGCCAGCAGCTTACGCCCCGGGACAGGGGAAGAGACCCAGTACTTC. It codes for CASSLRPGTGEETQYF.

The rearrangement links TRBV7-9 to TRBJ1-4; maybe TRBD1 (6 bases). The length of the CDR3 is 15 residues. Trimming pared 3 bases from V and 0 bases from J, leaving 8 bases between. Looked up from germline, CDR1 is SEHNR and CDR2 is FQNEAQ (reference sequence). The CDR3 region is CASSLDSSTNEKLFF. In DNA, the CDR3 is TGTGCCAGCAGCTTGGACAGTTCAACTAATGAAAAACTGTTTTTT.

This clone was found a few times. This rearrangement joins TRBV29-1 to TRBJ2-2; D is uncertain. CDR1 is SQVTM, CDR2 ANQGSEA, per germline. The CDR3 length is 12 residues. Trimming stripped 4 bases from V and 5 bases from J, with 8 bases between. Written as DNA, the CDR3 is TGCAGCGTTGGACCCGGGACCGGGGAGCTGTTTTTT. It yields the protein CSVGPGTGELFF.

This chain connects TRBV5-4 to TRBJ1-1; D not certain. Trimming removed 0 bases from V and 3 bases from J, with 6 bases in between. The length of the CDR3 is 13 residues. CDR1 SGHNT and CDR2 YYREEE come from the germline V gene (reference sequence). The DNA of the CDR3 is TGTGCCAGCAGCTTGGCGAGGGACACTGAAGCTTTCTTT. This encodes CASSLARDTEAFF.

The chain joins TRBV9 to TRBJ1-6, with D maybe TRBD1 (6 bases). Germline lookup yields CDR1 SGDLS and CDR2 YYNGEE. This CDR3 has 14 amino acids. Trimming took off 0 bases at V and 13 bases at J, with 14 bases between the two ends. Written as DNA, the CDR3 is TGTGCCAGCAGCGTAGGACAGGCTCTCCAGCCCCTCCACTTT. Protein sequence: CASSVGQALQPLHF.

The V gene is TRBV6-2 or TRBV6-3, the J gene TRBJ2-7; a possible D gene is TRBD1 (6 bases). This CDR3 has 15 amino acids. Deletions cut 5 bases from V and 0 bases from J, with 14 bases between. Germline assignment: CDR1 MNHEY and CDR2 SVGEGT. The CDR3 region is CASSVRDTDSYEQYF. Here the CDR3 DNA reads TGTGCCAGCAGTGTCCGGGACACCGACTCCTACGAGCAGTACTTC.

The chain combines TRBV5-4 with TRBJ2-1; 7 bases are a match to TRBD1. The CDR3 is made up of 15 amino acids. Unmatched junction bases numbered 4, after V lost 4 bases and J lost 0 bases. CDR1 and CDR2 (germline): SGHNT, YYREEE (reference sequence). The CDR3 sequence is CASSPGTVSYNEQFF. DNA of the CDR3: TGTGCCAGCAGCCCTGGGACAGTCTCCTACAATGAGCAGTTCTTC.